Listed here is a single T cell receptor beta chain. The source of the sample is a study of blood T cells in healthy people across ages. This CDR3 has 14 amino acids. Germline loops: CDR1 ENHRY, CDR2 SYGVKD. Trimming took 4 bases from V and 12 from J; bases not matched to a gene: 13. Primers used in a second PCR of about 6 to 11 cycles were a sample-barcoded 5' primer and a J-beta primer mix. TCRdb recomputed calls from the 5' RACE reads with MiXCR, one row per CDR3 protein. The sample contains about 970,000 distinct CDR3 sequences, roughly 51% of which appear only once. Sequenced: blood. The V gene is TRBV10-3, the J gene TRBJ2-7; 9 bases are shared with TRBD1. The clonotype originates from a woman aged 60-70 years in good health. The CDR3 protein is CAISGGQGYGPVYF. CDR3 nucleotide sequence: TGTGCCATCAGTGGGGGACAGGGATATGGTCCGGTGTACTTC.